This is a list of T cell receptor beta chains from one sample in a study of blood T cell repertoires in COVID-19. Profiling relied on immunoSEQ multiplex PCR, and the TCRdb table lists in-frame clones only, not all of them. The sample holds under 60,000 clones; about nine tenths are singletons and the top ten take roughly 9.1%. Sequenced material: peripheral blood. The source of these receptors is a human donor with acute or convalescent COVID-19. The donor label of this sample is uncertain. CDR3s include the opening cysteine and the closing phenylalanine or tryptophan. D genes are given only for firm matches. Clone size is shown for a subset of rows, as once, few, many or a class of expanded clone.

CDR3nt: TGTGCCAGCAGCCACGGAACAGGGCTAGGCTATGGCTACACCTTC
CDR3aa: CASSHGTGLGYGYTF
d_gene: .
abundance: .
v_gene: TRBV14
j_gene: TRBJ1-2

CDR3nt: TGTGCCAGTAGTCCTACAGGGGTAAGGTTCGGCACTGAAGCTTTCTTT
CDR3aa: CASSPTGVRFGTEAFF
d_gene: TRBD1
abundance: .
v_gene: TRBV19
j_gene: TRBJ1-1

CDR3nt: TGTGCCAGCAGAGGGGGACAGGGCTCTGGGGCCAACGTCCTGACTTTC
CDR3aa: CASRGGQGSGANVLTF
d_gene: TRBD1
abundance: .
v_gene: TRBV2
j_gene: TRBJ2-6

CDR3nt: TGTGCCAGCAGTTCCCCCCCAGTTGTCGAGCAGTACTTC
CDR3aa: CASSSPPVVEQYF
d_gene: .
abundance: few
v_gene: TRBV28
j_gene: TRBJ2-7

CDR3nt: TGTGCCAGTACCAACCCAGGAGGGGTTGAGACCCAGTACTTC
CDR3aa: CASTNPGGVETQYF
d_gene: .
abundance: .
v_gene: TRBV19
j_gene: TRBJ2-5

CDR3nt: TGCGCCAGCAGTGGAACCAGGGGAATGAACACTGAAGCTTTCTTT
CDR3aa: CASSGTRGMNTEAFF
d_gene: .
abundance: .
v_gene: TRBV10-1
j_gene: TRBJ1-1

CDR3nt: TGTGCCAGTAGCACGGTTGATTCACCCCTCCACTTT
CDR3aa: CASSTVDSPLHF
d_gene: .
abundance: .
v_gene: TRBV19
j_gene: TRBJ1-6

CDR3nt: TGTGCCAGCAGTTCAGGGGCGCGGGAGACCCAGTACTTC
CDR3aa: CASSSGARETQYF
d_gene: .
abundance: .
v_gene: TRBV25-1
j_gene: TRBJ2-5

CDR3nt: TGTGCCAGCAGCCAAGACCGGGGGACCCAGTACTTC
CDR3aa: CASSQDRGTQYF
d_gene: .
abundance: .
v_gene: TRBV3-1/TRBV3-2
j_gene: TRBJ2-5

CDR3nt: TGTGCCAGCAGCCACGACAGGGCGAATGGCTACACCTTC
CDR3aa: CASSHDRANGYTF
d_gene: TRBD1
abundance: .
v_gene: TRBV3-1/TRBV3-2
j_gene: TRBJ1-2

CDR3nt: TGTGCCAGCAGCCCACATATTCCACCCAATTCACCCCTCCACTTT
CDR3aa: CASSPHIPPNSPLHF
d_gene: .
abundance: .
v_gene: TRBV6-2/TRBV6-3
j_gene: TRBJ1-6

CDR3nt: TGTGCCAGCAGCCGCGGGACAGGGTCGGGAAACACTGAAGCTTTCTTT
CDR3aa: CASSRGTGSGNTEAFF
d_gene: TRBD1
abundance: few
v_gene: TRBV4-2
j_gene: TRBJ1-1

CDR3nt: TGTGCCAGCTCGAGACCCAACAGGGGACGAAACACCGGGGAGCTGTTTTTT
CDR3aa: CASSRPNRGRNTGELFF
d_gene: .
abundance: .
v_gene: TRBV21-1
j_gene: TRBJ2-2

CDR3nt: TGTGCCAGCAGCCAGGGGACTAGCGGGATAACAGATACGCAGTATTTT
CDR3aa: CASSQGTSGITDTQYF
d_gene: TRBD2
abundance: once
v_gene: TRBV5-4
j_gene: TRBJ2-3

CDR3nt: TGTGCCAGCATGTACAGGGAGGGAGAGACCCAGTACTTC
CDR3aa: CASMYREGETQYF
d_gene: .
abundance: .
v_gene: TRBV3-1/TRBV3-2
j_gene: TRBJ2-5

CDR3nt: TGTGCCAGCAGTTACTCGTTACAGGGGGCGCGAGACGAGCAGTACTTC
CDR3aa: CASSYSLQGARDEQYF
d_gene: TRBD1
abundance: .
v_gene: TRBV6-5
j_gene: TRBJ2-7

CDR3nt: TGCGCCAGCAGCTTAGGGGACCAAGGGGAGGCTGAAGCTTTCTTT
CDR3aa: CASSLGDQGEAEAFF
d_gene: .
abundance: .
v_gene: TRBV5-1
j_gene: TRBJ1-1

CDR3nt: TGTGCCAGCAGCCACACAGGGAACACTGAAGCTTTCTTT
CDR3aa: CASSHTGNTEAFF
d_gene: .
abundance: .
v_gene: TRBV3-1/TRBV3-2
j_gene: TRBJ1-1

CDR3nt: TGTGCCAGCTCCCCTTCAGTATTTGGGACAGGGGAAGAGACCCAGTACTTC
CDR3aa: CASSPSVFGTGEETQYF
d_gene: TRBD1
abundance: .
v_gene: TRBV18
j_gene: TRBJ2-5

CDR3nt: TGTGCCAGCAGTTTGCGATCGAGCGGGATTGCCTACGAGCAGTACTTC
CDR3aa: CASSLRSSGIAYEQYF
d_gene: TRBD2
abundance: .
v_gene: TRBV27
j_gene: TRBJ2-7

CDR3nt: TGTGCCAGCAGCTTCTCAAGCGCCTCTGGAAACACCATATATTTT
CDR3aa: CASSFSSASGNTIYF
d_gene: .
abundance: once
v_gene: TRBV7-9
j_gene: TRBJ1-3

CDR3nt: TGTGCCAGCAGCTTAGGTAGCGGGGGAGACAATGAGCAGTTCTTC
CDR3aa: CASSLGSGGDNEQFF
d_gene: TRBD2
abundance: .
v_gene: TRBV11-2
j_gene: TRBJ2-1

CDR3nt: TGTGCCAGCAGCCAACTATCTGGGGCCAGCACAGATACGCAGTATTTT
CDR3aa: CASSQLSGASTDTQYF
d_gene: .
abundance: .
v_gene: TRBV4-2
j_gene: TRBJ2-3

CDR3nt: TGTGCCAGTAGTTCTACCGGGACAGTGGTCTCTGGGGCCAACGTCCTGACTTTC
CDR3aa: CASSSTGTVVSGANVLTF
d_gene: TRBD1
abundance: .
v_gene: TRBV19
j_gene: TRBJ2-6

CDR3nt: TGTGCCAGCAGCTTCTCCGGGACAGGGGTTGGCTACACCTTC
CDR3aa: CASSFSGTGVGYTF
d_gene: TRBD1
abundance: .
v_gene: TRBV7-9
j_gene: TRBJ1-2

CDR3nt: TGTGCCACCAGTGAGACAGGGCAGAACTATGGCTACACCTTC
CDR3aa: CATSETGQNYGYTF
d_gene: TRBD1
abundance: .
v_gene: TRBV24-1
j_gene: TRBJ1-2

CDR3nt: TGTGCCATCAGTGAGTTCAACAGGGGCGAGCAGTACTTC
CDR3aa: CAISEFNRGEQYF
d_gene: TRBD1
abundance: .
v_gene: TRBV10-3
j_gene: TRBJ2-7

CDR3nt: TGTGCCAGCAGCGTAGGGACAGGGATTATGAACACTGAAGCTTTCTTT
CDR3aa: CASSVGTGIMNTEAFF
d_gene: TRBD1
abundance: once
v_gene: TRBV9
j_gene: TRBJ1-1

CDR3nt: TGTGCCAGCAGTTACCCCCCAGGGGGCGGATCTGAAGCTTTCTTT
CDR3aa: CASSYPPGGGSEAFF
d_gene: TRBD1
abundance: .
v_gene: TRBV6-5
j_gene: TRBJ1-1

CDR3nt: TGTGCCAGCAGTGAATTCCCAGGGTTCGGAAACACCATATATTTT
CDR3aa: CASSEFPGFGNTIYF
d_gene: .
abundance: .
v_gene: TRBV2
j_gene: TRBJ1-3

CDR3nt: TGTGCCAGCAGACCCGACAGGAGTGAGCAGTACTTC
CDR3aa: CASRPDRSEQYF
d_gene: .
abundance: .
v_gene: TRBV12-3/TRBV12-4
j_gene: TRBJ2-7